This T cell receptor (beta chain) was sequenced in a study of T cell repertoires in cytomegalovirus infection (dated by TCRdb to between 2018 and 2020). Notes on the research overall: Donor HLA type was relevant to the analysis, because carriage of CMV infection together with the matching HLA type was indicated by public TCR beta signatures. Findings and caveats that apply to the study as a whole: The ex vivo response was dominated by HLA-C-restricted CMV-specific TCR beta clonotypes, which also provided the single most frequent clonotype in two of eight donors. In both this cohort and an independent roughly 360-donor cohort, the cumulative frequency of public TCR beta family members distinguished carriers of CMV infection plus the relevant HLA type.

The CDR3 numbers 20 residues from cysteine through phenylalanine. Of all the DNA, just the CDR3 is kept, 60 bases in frame from base 1. From V the trimming removes 1 base and from J it removes 0 bases, while the gene matches leave 16 bases of the junction unaccounted for. Per the germline V gene, SGHTA is the CDR1 and FQGNSA is the CDR2. This clonotype appeared many times. Its antigen has not been determined. Base qualities are not recorded, but no much larger clone differs from it by a single base. Sequencing instrument: Illumina HiSeq 1500. In-frame beta chains were kept once TCRdb had trimmed the public reads at Q25 with fastp and called clones with MiXCR. For every CDR3 protein sequence, its rows merge into one entry that carries the most common genes and DNA. The sample table holds 300,000 to 450,000 distinct CDR3 sequences, of which 15% to 20% were seen once. The top ten clones comprise about 10% of the sample.

The receptor was isolated from a human donor in good health (CMV status not recorded). Some clones in this sample may be carry-over from other donors' samples. Sequencing used PBMCs. The rearrangement combines TRBV7-2 with TRBJ1-2, and 8 junctional nucleotides match TRBD1. The CDR3 loop reads CASSLEPVFTDRGANYGYTF. The DNA sequence is as follows: TGTGCCAGCAGCTTAGAGCCCGTCTTTACTGACAGGGGAGCTAACTATGGCTACACCTTC.